Presented here are 16 T cell receptor beta chains from one specimen sequenced in a study of T-cell reconstitution after alpha-beta-depleted transplantation in children. As it was prepared, the TCRbeta library received unique molecular identifiers. TCRdb reanalysed the PCR reads using MiXCR and keeps one entry per CDR3 protein. In the table there are hundreds of thousands of distinct CDR3 sequences, approximately 11% of which are singletons. Sequenced material: PBMCs, taken before TCRalphabeta/CD19-depleted stem cell transplant. These receptors were collected from a child younger than two with acute myeloid leukemia, due to receive a stem cell transplant.

This clonotype appeared many times. The chain has TRBV4-2 and TRBJ1-1, with TRBD1 identical over 7 bases. The germline CDR1 and CDR2 sequences are LGHNA and YNFKEQ. With V trimmed by 4 bases and J by 3 bases, 11 bases remained unmatched. The CDR3 has 16 residues. CDR3 sequence (DNA): TGTGCCAGCAGCCTGTCCAGGGGGGAAAGGGACACTGAAGCTTTCTTT. Protein: CASSLSRGERDTEAFF.

This clonotype was found many times. The chain carries TRBV12-3 or TRBV12-4 and TRBJ2-3; no definite D call. V was pared by 10 bases and J by 5 bases, with 10 bases between. This CDR3 region has 11 residues. The CDR3 is CATSPIDTQYF. CDR3 DNA: TGTGCCACCTCCCCCATAGATACGCAGTATTTT.

V is TRBV29-1 and J is TRBJ2-1; D gene ambiguous. The CDR3 spans 14 residues. Germline CDR1 reads SQVTM; CDR2 reads ANQGSEA. With 5 bases removed from V and 0 bases from J, the gap between germline ends came to 11 bases. The CDR3 bases are TGCAGCGTTCCCCCGGGCAGCTCCTACAATGAGCAGTTCTTC. Protein sequence: CSVPPGSSYNEQFF.

In its sample, this clonotype was seen many times. This sequence joins TRBV29-1 and TRBJ1-5, with unresolved D. The CDR3 consists of 13 residues. Trimming removed 4 bases from V and 0 bases from J, with 7 bases in between. Per germline, CDR1 SQVTM and CDR2 ANQGSEA. DNA of the CDR3: TGCAGCGTTGCGGGTGATAGCAATCAGCCCCAGCATTTT. Protein product: CSVAGDSNQPQHF.

In nucleotides, the CDR3 is TGTGCCAGCAGTTTAGCGGACGGAGTCCATCAGCCCCAGCATTTT. The encoded protein is CASSLADGVHQPQHF. V is TRBV12-3 or TRBV12-4 and J is TRBJ1-5; D is unresolved. The CDR3 is made up of 15 amino acids. Trimming shortened V by 0 bases and J by 5 bases, and 11 bases separated the two germline ends.

The sample holds many counts of this clonotype. V is TRBV24-1 and J is TRBJ2-1; tentatively, D is TRBD1 or TRBD2 (5 bases each). The CDR3 has 16 amino acids. Deletions cut 3 bases from V and 6 bases from J, with 17 bases between. Germline loops: CDR1 KGHDR, CDR2 SFDVKD. The CDR3 protein is CATSDTQGSAGNEQFF. CDR3 coding DNA: TGTGCCACCAGTGATACCCAGGGTAGCGCCGGCAATGAGCAGTTCTTC.

This clonotype occurred many times. CDR3: CASSLGTYNEKLFF. Written as DNA, the CDR3 is TGTGCCAGCAGCTTAGGGACATATAATGAAAAACTGTTTTTT. This sequence joins TRBV7-2 and TRBJ1-4, with D possibly TRBD1 on 5 matching bases. The CDR3 runs to 14 residues. The V and J ends lost 1 base and 4 bases respectively, with 7 bases between them. In germline, CDR1 is SGHTA, CDR2 FQGNSA.

This clonotype was seen ten or more times. V and J are TRBV18 and TRBJ2-7; TRBD2 agrees at 7 bases. The CDR3 is 14 amino acids. The germline V gene encodes CDR1 KGHSH and CDR2 LQKENI. The V segment lost 1 base and the J segment 2 bases; nucleotides outside the gene matches: 2. CDR3 coding DNA: TGTGCCAGCTCACCACGGGAGGGAGCCTACGAGCAGTACTTC. This codes for CASSPREGAYEQYF.

As regards this clonotype: This may arise from a read error, as a much more abundant clone is one base away. This chain uses TRBV12-3 or TRBV12-4 with TRBJ2-5; weak D call: TRBD1 (6 bases). This CDR3 has 13 amino acids. CDR3 DNA: TGTGCCAGCAGATCCGGGACATCAGAGGCCCAGTACTTC. Translated, it gives CASRSGTSEAQYF.

This clonotype was counted at least ten times. The chain has TRBV7-3 and TRBJ2-1; TRBD2 agrees at 11 bases. Germline-derived CDR1 and CDR2 are SGHTA and FQGTGA. This CDR3 comprises 15 residues. Trimming removed 3 bases from V and 3 bases from J; junction bases left unmatched: 1. The CDR3 loop is CASSLTSGIYNEQFF. CDR3 coding DNA: TGTGCCAGCAGCTTGACTAGCGGGATCTACAATGAGCAGTTCTTC.

This sequence joins TRBV6-4 and TRBJ2-1, with 11 nucleotides matching TRBD2. CDR1 and CDR2 from the germline V gene are MRHNA and SNTAGT. There are 19 residues in the CDR3. The CDR3 nucleotides read TGTACCTTCTCCCCTCGGCGACTAGCGGGATTAGTCTCCTACAATGAGCAGTTCTTC. Its translation: CTFSPRRLAGLVSYNEQFF.

This clonotype showed up many times. The chain joins TRBV6-2 or TRBV6-3 to TRBJ2-5, with TRBD2 matching 12 bases. The CDR3 totals 15 residues. Trimming took 6 bases from V and 2 from J; bases not matched to a gene: 4. CDR1 is MNHEY, CDR2 SVGEGT, per germline. CDR3: CASRASGRGQETQYF. The CDR3 DNA reads as TGTGCCAGCAGGGCTAGCGGGAGGGGTCAAGAGACCCAGTACTTC.

There are many counts of this clonotype. The CDR3 region is CASSVADTQYF. CDR3 in DNA: TGTGCCAGCAGCGTTGCAGATACGCAGTATTTT. This chain joins TRBV9 and TRBJ2-3; D not certain. The V and J ends lost 2 bases and 4 bases respectively, with 2 bases between them. The CDR3 runs 11 residues. Germline values: CDR1 SGDLS, CDR2 YYNGEE. Full variable domain (rest looked up from reference TRBV9 and TRBJ2-3): DSGVTQTPKHLITATGQRVTLRCSPRSGDLSVYWYQQSLDQGLQFLIQYYNGEERAKGNILERFSAQQFPDLHSELNLSSLELGDSALYFCASSVADTQYFGPGTRLTVL.

This clonotype was picked up a small number of times. This rearrangement joins TRBV10-1 to TRBJ2-7; D uncertain. The CDR3 spans 11 residues. The germline CDR1 and CDR2 sequences are WNHNN and SYGVQD (reference sequence). V gave up 3 bases and J gave up 3 bases, with 3 bases separating them. CDR3 DNA sequence: TGCGCCAGCAGTGACCTCTACGAGCAGTACTTC. This codes for CASSDLYEQYF.

Only a few counts were recorded for this clonotype. The chain is built from TRBV5-4 and TRBJ2-7; TRBD2 might be the D (6 bases). V lost 3 bases and J 2 bases, leaving 12 bases between the germline ends. The CDR3 spans 14 residues. Germline V gene data show CDR1 as SGHNT and CDR2 as YYREEE (reference sequence). As DNA, the CDR3 is TGTGCCAGCAGCTCCCGGGACTTAACCTACGAGCAGTACTTC. Encoded protein: CASSSRDLTYEQYF.

This clonotype was observed at least ten times. The chain combines TRBV20-1 with TRBJ2-3; 9 nucleotides line up with TRBD2. The V segment lost 3 bases and the J segment 2 bases; nucleotides outside the gene matches: 6. This CDR3 has 15 residues. From germline, CDR1 is DFQATT and CDR2 SNEGSKA (reference sequence). CDR3 coding DNA: TGCAGTGCTAGTGAAAGGACTAGCGCCACAGATACGCAGTATTTT. Translation gives CSASERTSATDTQYF.